This T cell receptor beta chain was retrieved from a study of CD8 T cells in ankylosing spondylitis. Points from the study as a whole: Earlier studies detected some motif variants in reactive arthritis synovial fluid and blood. Typical of ankylosing spondylitis blood, it appeared, was a TCR beta motif of roughly eight highly homologous variants.

TCRdb reanalysed the 5' RACE reads using MiXCR and keeps one entry per CDR3 protein. The sample holds about 800,000 distinct CDR3 sequences, around 11% seen once. This clonotype was picked up many times. Its antigen is not known. The specimen sequenced was blood, either unsorted or a sorted T cell fraction (not recorded which). This receptor was obtained from a male donor with ankylosing spondylitis.

CDR3 amino acids: CATRTVNTEAFF. The CDR3 DNA reads as TGTGCCACCCGGACGGTCAACACTGAAGCTTTCTTT. The V and J genes are TRBV28 and TRBJ1-1; D gene uncertain. Trimming shortened V by 10 bases and J by 2 bases, and 11 bases separated the two germline ends. Germline CDR1 is MDHEN and CDR2 is SYDVKM. The CDR3 is 12 residues long.